The 10 T cell receptor beta chains presented below share a single source sample, sequenced in a study of tumor-infiltrating lymphocytes in primary liver carcinoma. From about 0.45 ug total RNA, TCR beta cDNA was generated with a primer in the constant region. A slightly modified ARM-PCR protocol with three nested multiplex PCR rounds produced these TCR beta libraries. Researchers ran the first two PCR rounds for 10 cycles each with TRBV1-TRBV30 forward primers and a C-beta reverse primer. MiXCR, run by TCRdb on the multiplex PCR reads, gives a single entry per CDR3 protein. The sample shows 95,000 to 150,000 distinct CDR3 sequences, 55% to 75% of them seen only once. Extraction of RNA together with DNA used about 17-34 mg of unsorted bulk tissue. The sample taken for sequencing was liver tumor tissue from sampling region 3. As for subset: tumor region T3, left-lateral pole. The receptors were sampled from a woman aged 55-75 years with primary liver carcinoma and hepatitis B virus infection.

Points on this clonotype: Germline and junction disagree at one end, which may indicate a read error. The V and J genes are TRBV29-1 and TRBJ2-1; D gene uncertain. The V gene's germline CDR1 is SQVTM and CDR2 ANQGSEA. CDR3 length: 14 amino acids. CDR3 protein: CIVHQTGWCDEQFF. The DNA for the CDR3 is TGCATCGTTCATCAGACCGGGTGGTGCGATGAGCAGTTCTTC.

Notes on this clonotype: The junction and the germline gene differ at one end; a read error may be behind it. DNA of the CDR3: TGTACCAGCAGCTTGGAGCTGGACAGAGCCTACGAGCAGTACTTC. It codes for CTSSLELDRAYEQYF. The chain recombines TRBV5-6 with TRBJ2-7, with a weak D call TRBD1 (6 bases). The CDR3 covers 15 residues. In germline, CDR1 is SGHDT, CDR2 YYEEEE.

This clonotype was counted once. One end of the junction is discordant with germline, which a read error may explain. The chain employs TRBV28 and TRBJ1-1; no clear D. The length of the CDR3 is 15 residues. Per germline, CDR1 MDHEN and CDR2 SYDVKM. The CDR3 bases are TGTGCCAGCAACCGCCCGGCAGTTGCGAACACTGAAGTTTTCTTT. Encoded protein: CASNRPAVANTEVFF.

Worth noting for this clonotype: At one end the junction does not follow the germline gene, possibly because of a read error. V usage is TRBV12-3 or TRBV12-4 and J usage is TRBJ2-1; 7 bases line up with TRBD2. The CDR3 covers 15 residues. The CDR3 region has the DNA TGTGCCGGCACCCGAGCCCGGGGGGACTACGATGAGCAGTTCTTC. It specifies CAGTRARGDYDEQFF.

Notes on this clonotype: Likely a read error: the CDR3 ends without its conserved phenylalanine or tryptophan. This chain joins TRBV29-1 and TRBJ2-3; the D is unclear. There are 14 residues in the CDR3. CDR1 SQVTM and CDR2 ANQGSEA come from the germline V gene. The CDR3 protein is CSVEAAERTDTQYY. The DNA for the CDR3 is TGCAGCGTTGAAGCGGCAGAGCGCACTGATACGCAGTATTAT.

Comment on this clonotype: One junction end does not reproduce the germline sequence, and a read error may be involved. V is TRBV30 and J is TRBJ2-6, with D perhaps matching TRBD2 (6 bases). The CDR3 loop spans 15 amino acids. Germline CDR1 and CDR2: GTSNPN and SVGIG (reference sequence). For the CDR3, the DNA is TGTGCCTGGAATCAGGGAGGCTCTAGGGCCAACGTCCTGACTTTC. As protein: CAWNQGGSRANVLTF.

This clonotype appeared a single time. A read error may produce the germline difference seen at one junction end. The V gene is TRBV5-4, the J gene TRBJ1-2; 10 bases are a match to TRBD1. The germline V gene encodes CDR1 SGHNT and CDR2 YYREEE (reference sequence). The CDR3 runs 14 residues. For the CDR3, the DNA is TGTGCCAGTAGCTCGGGGGACAGGGGCTATGGCTACACCTTC. It translates to CASSSGDRGYGYTF.

This clonotype appeared a few times. Possible read error: a much larger clone is one base away. V gene TRBV4-2 combines with J gene TRBJ2-1; D gene ambiguous. Between the trimmed V and J ends, which lost 3 bases and 3 bases, there was a span of 12 bases. Germline lookup yields CDR1 LGHNA and CDR2 YNFKEQ. The CDR3 spans 15 residues. Here the CDR3 DNA reads TGTGCCAGCAGCCACCCAGAGTGGGTCTACAATGAGCAGTTCTTC. Residues: CASSHPEWVYNEQFF.

Remarks on this clonotype: A read error may produce the germline difference seen at one junction end. The chain employs TRBV29-1 and TRBJ1-1; the match to TRBD1 covers 9 bases. Per germline, CDR1 SQVTM and CDR2 ANQGSEA. The CDR3 has 14 amino acids. The CDR3 region is CGVLTGTGNTEAFF. Here the CDR3 DNA reads TGCGGCGTTCTTACCGGGACAGGGAACACTGAAGCGTTCTTT. The whole variable domain, remainder taken from reference TRBV29-1 and TRBJ1-1, is SAVISQKPSRDICQRGTSLTIQCQVDSQVTMMFWYRQQPGQSLTLIATANQGSEATYESGFVIDKFPISRPNLTFSTLTVSNMSPEDSSIYLCGVLTGTGNTEAFFGQGTRLTVV.

The count of this clonotype is one. This clone may be a read error of a much larger clone one base away. The chain has TRBV12-5 and TRBJ2-1; TRBD2 agrees at 9 bases. Per the germline V gene, CDR1 is LGHNT and CDR2 is FRNRAP. This CDR3 is built from 16 residues. The CDR3 DNA reads as TGTGCTAGTGATTTGGCCCGGACTAGCGCATACAATGAGCAGTTCTTC. Its translation: CASDLARTSAYNEQFF.